The T cell receptor (beta chain) described here comes from a study of cytomegalovirus exposure and HLA in healthy donors. Use of 60 Vbeta and 13 Jbeta primers characterized the PCR. The data were produced by immunoSEQ multiplex PCR, yet TCRdb's version contains in-frame clones alone and is incomplete. The sample records 45,000 to 65,000 clones, about 70% being singletons. CDR1 is SGHRS and CDR2 is YFSETQ in the germline V gene. The CDR3 contains 12 residues. V lost 3 bases, J lost 8 bases, and 3 bases stayed unmatched. This clonotype originated in a woman between 45 and 60 years old in good health and CMV-seropositive. This sequence joins TRBV5-1 and TRBJ1-1; the match to TRBD1 covers 8 bases. Sequences were obtained from PBMCs. The CDR3 loop is CASSYDRGEAFF. CDR3 bases: TGCGCCAGCAGCTACGACAGGGGAGAAGCTTTCTTT.